This TCR beta chain was identified during a study of T cells after yellow fever vaccination. MiXCR, applied by TCRdb to the 5' RACE reads, yields one record per CDR3 protein. The sample shows approximately 350,000 distinct CDR3 sequences, roughly 10% of them seen only once. Trimming pared 5 bases from V and 0 bases from J, leaving 14 bases between. This CDR3 region has 16 residues. This TCR was recovered from a man between 18 and 35 years old who received the YFV17D yellow fever vaccine. The V gene is TRBV12-3 or TRBV12-4, the J gene TRBJ1-3, with D uncertain. The sequencing here drew on PBMCs, taken on the day of the first yellow fever vaccination. The CDR3 DNA is TGTGCCAGCAGTCCAAGAGAACCCGGCTCTGGAAACACCATATATTTT. Its translation is CASSPREPGSGNTIYF.